The 27 T cell receptor beta chains below were found in one sample sequenced in a study of cytomegalovirus exposure and HLA in healthy donors. The PCR contained 60 Vbeta and 13 Jbeta primers. The data were produced by immunoSEQ multiplex PCR, yet TCRdb's version contains in-frame clones alone and is incomplete. The data show around 150,000 clones, with 80% seen just once and 2% to 2.5% held by the top ten. Sequenced: PBMCs. These receptors originate from a man between 25 and 39 years old in good health and CMV-seronegative.

The chain recombines TRBV19 with TRBJ2-2; perhaps TRBD1 as D (6 bases). V was cut by 4 bases and J by 1 base, with 10 bases left in between. The CDR3 runs 15 residues. The germline CDR1 and CDR2 sequences are LNHDA and SQIVND (reference sequence). The CDR3 protein is CASSTGHLNTGELFF. In nucleotides, the CDR3 is TGTGCCAGTAGTACGGGACATTTGAACACCGGGGAGCTGTTTTTT.

The J gene is TRBJ1-3, the V gene TRBV28; D unresolved. V was pared by 11 bases and J by 5 bases, with 13 bases between. Germline V gene lookup returns CDR1 MDHEN and CDR2 SYDVKM. The CDR3 length is 12 residues. The CDR3 sequence: CASKRNRNTIYF. The CDR3 DNA follows: TGTGCCTCCAAAAGAAACAGAAACACCATATATTTT. Supplemented by reference TRBV28 and TRBJ1-3, the full variable domain reads DVKVTQSSRYLVKRTGEKVFLECVQDMDHENMFWYRQDPGLGLRLIYFSYDVKMKEKGDIPEGYSVSREKKERFSLILESASTNQTSMYLCASKRNRNTIYFGEGSWLTVV.

CDR3 in amino acids: CASSQNPAGLNSYEQYF. The CDR3 DNA sequence: TGTGCCAGCAGCCAAAACCCGGCAGGCCTCAACTCCTACGAGCAGTACTTC. The chain recombines TRBV14 with TRBJ2-7; D ambiguous. The V end was cut by 2 bases, the J end by 0 bases, with 17 bases between. The CDR3 is 17 residues long. Germline CDR1 and CDR2: SGHDN and FVKESK.

V is TRBV20-1 and J is TRBJ1-4; D possibly corresponds to TRBD1 (5 bases). Trimming stripped 7 bases from V and 8 bases from J, with 11 bases between. The CDR3 extends over 11 amino acids. Germline V gives CDR1 DFQATT, CDR2 SNEGSKA (reference sequence). The CDR3 sequence is CSGERQEKLFF. The CDR3 bases are TGCAGTGGAGAAAGACAGGAAAAACTGTTTTTT.

The chain is built from TRBV5-1 and TRBJ1-5, with D maybe TRBD1 (6 bases). CDR1 and CDR2 (germline): SGHRS, YFSETQ. V shed 2 bases and J shed 1 base, with 10 bases lying between them. CDR3 size: 15 residues. CDR3 nucleotides: TGCGCCAGCAGCTTAGAGGGACACAGCAATCAGCCCCAGCATTTT. Translated, it gives CASSLEGHSNQPQHF.

The chain uses TRBV5-4 and TRBJ2-7, with 10 bases fitting TRBD1. Germline V gene data show CDR1 as SGHNT and CDR2 as YYREEE (reference sequence). This CDR3 is 15 amino acids long. With 4 bases clipped from V and 5 bases from J, the junction kept 9 bases outside the gene matches. The CDR3 loop reads CASSLKTGGYDEQYF. In nucleotides, the CDR3 is TGTGCCAGCAGCCTGAAGACAGGGGGCTACGACGAGCAGTACTTC.

For the CDR3, the DNA is TGTGCCAGCAGCTTAGGTAGCGGGAGTGCCTACGAGCAGTACTTC. It yields the protein CASSLGSGSAYEQYF. The J gene is TRBJ2-7, the V gene TRBV7-9; 9 nucleotides line up with TRBD2. CDR1 SEHNR and CDR2 FQNEAQ come from the germline V gene (reference sequence). The junction had 3 bases not matched to a gene; V was cut back by 1 base and J by 2 bases. The CDR3 loop spans 15 amino acids. Complete variable domain (other parts from reference TRBV7-9 and TRBJ2-7): DTGVSQNPRHKITKRGQNVTFRCDPISEHNRLYWYRQTLGQGPEFLTYFQNEAQLEKSRLLSDRFSAERPKGSFSTLEIQRTEQGDSAMYLCASSLGSGSAYEQYFGPGTRLTVT.

This chain uses TRBV28 with TRBJ2-1, with D uncertain. Germline-derived CDR1 and CDR2 are MDHEN and SYDVKM. With 3 bases removed from V and 7 bases from J, the gap between germline ends came to 10 bases. The CDR3 has 13 residues. The CDR3 reads CASSLIAPNEQFF. The CDR3 DNA follows: TGTGCCAGCAGTTTGATAGCTCCGAATGAGCAGTTCTTC.

This clone was counted a few times. The chain couples TRBV29-1 to TRBJ1-3, with TRBD1 as a possible D gene (5 bases). The CDR3 contains 14 residues. The ends were cut back, 2 bases at V and 0 bases at J, with 8 bases in the middle. Germline CDR1 SQVTM, CDR2 ANQGSEA. CDR3 nucleotides: TGCAGCGTTGAAACAGGCAACTCTGGAAACACCATATATTTT. Encoded protein: CSVETGNSGNTIYF.

This clone was seen more than once but under ten times. The chain carries TRBV5-1 and TRBJ2-7, with 7 bases aligning to TRBD1. The germline CDR1 and CDR2 sequences are SGHRS and YFSETQ. V lost 4 bases, J lost 9 bases, and 13 bases stayed unmatched. This CDR3 spans 14 amino acids. The CDR3 DNA reads TGCGCCAGCAGCGAGGGACAGTCGCTACGAGGGCAGTACTTC. Amino acids: CASSEGQSLRGQYF.

The chain is built from TRBV2 and TRBJ2-5; D possibly corresponds to TRBD2 (6 bases). In germline, CDR1 is SNHLY, CDR2 FYNNEI. The length of the CDR3 is 12 residues. The germline V and J ends were trimmed by 7 bases and 2 bases, with 8 bases remaining between them. The CDR3 nucleotides read TGTGCCAGCAACCGGGAGCAAGAGACCCAGTACTTC. It encodes CASNREQETQYF.

The table lists this clone with a few counts. J is TRBJ1-4 and V is TRBV28; 7 nucleotides align to TRBD1. This CDR3 region has 14 residues. The V and J ends lost 6 bases and 4 bases, in that order; junction bases with no gene match: 5. The germline V gene encodes CDR1 MDHEN and CDR2 SYDVKM. The CDR3 sequence is CASSPGQFNEKLFF. The CDR3, as DNA: TGTGCCAGCAGCCCGGGACAGTTTAATGAAAAACTGTTTTTT.

The chain has TRBV5-1 and TRBJ2-2; D call uncertain. The V and J ends lost 0 bases and 5 bases respectively, with 17 bases between them. The CDR3 loop spans 17 amino acids. Looked up from germline, CDR1 is SGHRS and CDR2 is YFSETQ. CDR3 sequence reads: CASSLALGRKKTGELFF. CDR3 nucleotides: TGCGCCAGCAGCTTGGCCCTCGGCAGGAAGAAGACCGGGGAGCTGTTTTTT. Full variable domain (missing parts from reference TRBV5-1 and TRBJ2-2): KAGVTQTPRYLIKTRGQQVTLSCSPISGHRSVSWYQQTPGQGLQFLFEYFSETQRNKGNFPGRFSGRQFSNSRSEMNVSTLELGDSALYLCASSLALGRKKTGELFFGEGSRLTVL.

CDR3 residues: CASSETGYGGYTF. The DNA of the CDR3 is TGTGCCAGCAGCGAAACAGGGTATGGTGGCTACACCTTC. The rearrangement joins TRBV7-6 to TRBJ1-2; a possible D gene is TRBD1 (6 bases). With 5 bases removed from V and 7 bases from J, the gap between germline ends came to 14 bases. CDR1 and CDR2 (germline): SGHVS, FNYEAQ. This CDR3 contains 13 residues.

The J gene is TRBJ2-2, the V gene TRBV25-1, with 7 nucleotides matching TRBD2. The CDR3 has 16 amino acids. V shed 0 bases, J shed 10 bases, and the junction held 11 bases outside the gene matches. Germline-derived CDR1 and CDR2 are MGHDK and SYGVNS. The CDR3 spells CASSEYGPAGRSELFF. The DNA for the CDR3 is TGTGCCAGCAGTGAATATGGCCCAGCGGGAAGGTCGGAGCTGTTTTTT.

The chain combines TRBV30 with TRBJ1-1, with 7 bases fitting TRBD1. Germline loops: CDR1 GTSNPN, CDR2 SVGIG (reference sequence). Trimming took 5 bases from V and 1 from J; bases not matched to a gene: 13. The CDR3 runs to 16 residues. The DNA for the CDR3 is TGTGCCTGGGACGGGGGAAAGACAGGGCCGAACACTGAAGCTTTCTTT. This translates into CAWDGGKTGPNTEAFF.

CDR3 in amino acids: CASSSEGGSRTEAFF. DNA of the CDR3: TGTGCCAGCTCATCAGAGGGCGGGAGTAGGACTGAAGCTTTCTTT. The rearrangement joins TRBV18 to TRBJ1-1, with no clear D. With 5 bases removed from V and 5 bases from J, the gap between germline ends came to 18 bases. The length of the CDR3 is 15 residues. The germline V gene has CDR1 KGHSH and CDR2 LQKENI.

The chain has TRBV29-1 and TRBJ1-6; 7 bases are a match to TRBD1. J gave up 5 bases and V 5 bases, and 6 bases lay outside the gene matches. CDR3 length: 14 residues. Germline CDR1 is SQVTM and CDR2 is ANQGSEA. CDR3 coding DNA: TGCAGCGTTAGTTGGGGGACAGATAATTCACCCCTCCACTTT. It specifies CSVSWGTDNSPLHF.

The V gene is TRBV28, the J gene TRBJ1-2; TRBD1 might be the D (6 bases). The CDR3 totals 14 residues. V was clipped by 7 bases and J by 4 bases, with 16 bases between them. Germline V gives CDR1 MDHEN, CDR2 SYDVKM. The CDR3 region has the DNA TGTGCCAGCATGACCGGGGGGCGCTTCTATGGCTACACCTTC. This encodes CASMTGGRFYGYTF.

The chain uses TRBV4-1 and TRBJ1-4; D gene unclear. V lost 2 bases and J lost 3, with 10 bases in between. Germline V lookup: CDR1 MGHRA, CDR2 YSYEKL. The CDR3 is 15 amino acids. CDR3 DNA: TGCGCCAGCAGCCAACGGGAGTTGCCTAATGAAAAACTGTTTTTT. Translation: CASSQRELPNEKLFF.

This clone has only one observation. J is TRBJ1-6 and V is TRBV6-5, with TRBD1 as a possible D gene (6 bases). The V gene lost 4 bases and the J gene lost 13 bases, with 17 bases spanning the gap. The CDR3 sequence is 14 residues long. CDR1 and CDR2 from the germline V gene are MNHEY and SVGAGI. The CDR3 DNA reads as TGTGCCAGCAGTTCCGAGACAGGTCCCCGCCCCCTCCACTTT. It codes for CASSSETGPRPLHF.

The CDR3 sequence: CASSQDDRGLGNIQYF. For the CDR3, the DNA is TGCGCCAGCAGCCAAGATGACAGGGGCCTTGGAAACATTCAGTACTTC. The gene calls are TRBV4-1 and TRBJ2-4; 8 bases are shared with TRBD1. J was trimmed by 6 bases and V by 0 bases; bases with no gene match: 7. Germline values: CDR1 MGHRA, CDR2 YSYEKL. The length of the CDR3 is 16 residues.

The chain combines TRBV5-1 with TRBJ1-1, with D uncertain. V was cut by 4 bases and J by 3 bases, with 16 bases left in between. The germline V gene has CDR1 SGHRS and CDR2 YFSETQ. This CDR3 has 15 amino acids. The CDR3 region has the DNA TGCGCCAGCAGCACAGAGGGTGCGGTCGACACTGAAGCTTTCTTT. Its translation is CASSTEGAVDTEAFF. Using reference TRBV5-1 and TRBJ1-1 for the parts outside the CDR3, the full variable domain is KAGVTQTPRYLIKTRGQQVTLSCSPISGHRSVSWYQQTPGQGLQFLFEYFSETQRNKGNFPGRFSGRQFSNSRSEMNVSTLELGDSALYLCASSTEGAVDTEAFFGQGTRLTVV.

V usage is TRBV28 and J usage is TRBJ1-2, with TRBD1 matching over 8 bases. This CDR3 has 15 residues. The J segment lost 2 bases and the V segment lost 5 bases, leaving 7 bases of the junction unmatched. CDR1 and CDR2 (germline): MDHEN, SYDVKM. Here the CDR3 reads CASSPQTGVNYGYTF. As DNA, the CDR3 is TGTGCCAGCAGTCCCCAGACAGGGGTGAACTATGGCTACACCTTC.

On this clone itself: A read error may account for a junction end that differs from germline. V is TRBV7-7 and J is TRBJ2-5; a weak D match, TRBD1 (5 bases). CDR1 is SSHAT, CDR2 FNYEAQ, per germline (reference sequence). The CDR3 has 15 residues. CDR3 in amino acids: CASSQGIGQGQTQYF. In DNA, the CDR3 is TGTGCTAGCAGCCAGGGTATTGGGCAGGGTCAGACCCAGTACTTC.

The CDR3 protein is CASSASNNEQFF. The CDR3 DNA sequence: TGTGCCAGCAGTGCGTCAAACAATGAGCAGTTCTTC. This chain links TRBV27 with TRBJ2-1; D ambiguous. CDR3 length: 12 residues. The germline gives CDR1 MNHEY, CDR2 SMNVEV (reference sequence). V was cut by 5 bases and J by 5 bases, with 7 bases left in between.

CDR3 amino acids: CASSRVPGEGYTF. CDR3 bases: TGCGCCAGCAGCCGCGTCCCGGGGGAAGGCTACACCTTC. The chain couples TRBV5-1 to TRBJ1-2, with a possible D match to TRBD1 (5 bases). Looked up from germline, CDR1 is SGHRS and CDR2 is YFSETQ. V was cut by 4 bases and J by 8 bases, with 15 bases left in between. The CDR3 sequence is 13 residues long.